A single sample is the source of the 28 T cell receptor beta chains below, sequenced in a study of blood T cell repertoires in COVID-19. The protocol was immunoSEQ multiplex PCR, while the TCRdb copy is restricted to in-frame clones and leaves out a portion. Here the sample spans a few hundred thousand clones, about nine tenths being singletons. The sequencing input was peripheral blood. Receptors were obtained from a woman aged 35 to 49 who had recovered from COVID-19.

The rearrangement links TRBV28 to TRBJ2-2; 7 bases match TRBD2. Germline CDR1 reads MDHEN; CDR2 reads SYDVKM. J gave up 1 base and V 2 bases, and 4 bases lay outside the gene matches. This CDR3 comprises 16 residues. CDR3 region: CASSLGDYRNTGELFF. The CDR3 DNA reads TGTGCCAGCAGTTTAGGGGACTACCGGAACACCGGGGAGCTGTTTTTT.

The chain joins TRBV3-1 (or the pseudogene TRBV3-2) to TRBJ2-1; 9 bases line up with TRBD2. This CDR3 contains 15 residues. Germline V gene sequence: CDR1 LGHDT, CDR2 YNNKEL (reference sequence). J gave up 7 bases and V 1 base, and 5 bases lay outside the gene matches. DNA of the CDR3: TGTGCCAGCAGCCAAGTGGCTAGCGGGAATAATGAGCAGTTCTTC. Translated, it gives CASSQVASGNNEQFF.

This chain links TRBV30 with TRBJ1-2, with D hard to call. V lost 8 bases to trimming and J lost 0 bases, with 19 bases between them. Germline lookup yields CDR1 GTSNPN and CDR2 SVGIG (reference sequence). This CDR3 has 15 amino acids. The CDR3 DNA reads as TGTGCCAGACGGGTCGACCGATTCTCTAACTATGGCTACACCTTC. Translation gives CARRVDRFSNYGYTF.

CDR3 sequence reads: CASSQEGTGGANYGYTF. The CDR3 DNA sequence: TGTGCCAGCAGCCAAGAGGGTACAGGGGGAGCTAACTATGGCTACACCTTC. This chain joins TRBV3-1 (or the pseudogene TRBV3-2) and TRBJ1-2; 8 bases align to TRBD1. The germline V gene encodes CDR1 LGHDT and CDR2 YNNKEL (reference sequence). This CDR3 region has 17 residues. Unmatched junction bases numbered 6, after V lost 0 bases and J lost 0 bases.

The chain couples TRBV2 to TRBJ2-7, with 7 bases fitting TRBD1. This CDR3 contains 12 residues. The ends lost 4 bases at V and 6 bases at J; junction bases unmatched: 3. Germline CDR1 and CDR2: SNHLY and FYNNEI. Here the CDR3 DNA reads TGTGCCAGCAGTGCGACAGGGAGCGAGCAGTACTTC. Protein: CASSATGSEQYF. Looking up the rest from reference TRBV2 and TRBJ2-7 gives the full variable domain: EPEVTQTPSHQVTQMGQEVILRCVPISNHLYFYWYRQILGQKVEFLVSFYNNEISEKSEIFDDQFSVERPDGSNFTLKIRSTKLEDSAMYFCASSATGSEQYFGPGTRLTVT.

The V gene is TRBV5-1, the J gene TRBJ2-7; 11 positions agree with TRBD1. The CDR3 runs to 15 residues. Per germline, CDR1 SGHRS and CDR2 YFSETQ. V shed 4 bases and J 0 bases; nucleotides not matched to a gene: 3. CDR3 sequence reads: CASSHGQGASYEQYF. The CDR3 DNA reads TGCGCCAGCAGCCACGGACAGGGGGCCTCCTACGAGCAGTACTTC.

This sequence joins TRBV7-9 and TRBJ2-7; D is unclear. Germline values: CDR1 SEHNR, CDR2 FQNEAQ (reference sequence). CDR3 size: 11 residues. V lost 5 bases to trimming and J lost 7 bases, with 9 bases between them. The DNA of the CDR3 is TGTGCCAGCAGCCCCCCGCGGGAGCAGTACTTC. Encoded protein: CASSPPREQYF.

This CDR3 reads CASSGGFNEKLFF. CDR3 nucleotide sequence: TGTGCCAGCTCCGGCGGATTTAATGAAAAACTGTTTTTT. The rearrangement uses TRBV25-1 and TRBJ1-4; D not resolved. Germline values: CDR1 MGHDK, CDR2 SYGVNS. Trimming removed 8 bases from V and 4 bases from J, with 11 bases in between. This CDR3 region has 13 residues.

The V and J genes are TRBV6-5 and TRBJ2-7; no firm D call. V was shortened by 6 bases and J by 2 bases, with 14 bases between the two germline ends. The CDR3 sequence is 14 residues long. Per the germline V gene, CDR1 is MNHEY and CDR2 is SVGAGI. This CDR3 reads CASRGDPRAYEQYF. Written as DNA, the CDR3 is TGTGCCAGCAGAGGTGACCCCCGGGCCTACGAGCAGTACTTC.

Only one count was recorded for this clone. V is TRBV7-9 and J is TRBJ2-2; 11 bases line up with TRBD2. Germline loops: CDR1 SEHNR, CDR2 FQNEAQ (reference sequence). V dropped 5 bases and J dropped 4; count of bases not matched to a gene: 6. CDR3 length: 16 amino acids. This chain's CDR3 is CASSIPSGRSTGELFF. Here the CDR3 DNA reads TGTGCCAGCAGCATCCCTAGCGGGAGGTCCACCGGGGAGCTGTTTTTT.

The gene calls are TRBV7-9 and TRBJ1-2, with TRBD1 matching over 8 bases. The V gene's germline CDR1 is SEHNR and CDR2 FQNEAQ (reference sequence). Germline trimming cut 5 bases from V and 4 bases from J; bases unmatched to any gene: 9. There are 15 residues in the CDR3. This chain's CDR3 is CASSPETGASYGYTF. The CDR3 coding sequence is TGTGCCAGCAGCCCAGAGACAGGGGCCAGCTATGGCTACACCTTC.

The CDR3 here is CASRLKREGPYEQYF. In nucleotides, the CDR3 is TGTGCCAGCAGACTGAAGCGGGAGGGCCCCTACGAGCAGTACTTC. The chain links TRBV27 to TRBJ2-7; 10 bases line up with TRBD2. The CDR3 is made up of 15 amino acids. The germline V gene has CDR1 MNHEY and CDR2 SMNVEV (reference sequence). The J segment lost 2 bases and the V segment lost 6 bases, leaving 7 bases of the junction unmatched.

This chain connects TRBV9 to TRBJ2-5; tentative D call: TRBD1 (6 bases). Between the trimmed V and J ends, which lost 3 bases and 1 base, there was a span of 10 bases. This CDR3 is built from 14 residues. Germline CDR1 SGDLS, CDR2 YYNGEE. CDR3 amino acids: CASSGRDTQETQYF. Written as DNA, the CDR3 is TGTGCCAGCAGCGGCCGGGACACCCAAGAGACCCAGTACTTC.

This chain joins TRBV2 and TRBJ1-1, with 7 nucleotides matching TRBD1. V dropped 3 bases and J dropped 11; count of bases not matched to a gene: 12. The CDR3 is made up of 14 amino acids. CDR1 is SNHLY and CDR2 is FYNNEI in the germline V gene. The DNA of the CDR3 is TGTGCCAGCAGTGAGCCATGGACAGGCTCGGGGGCTTTCTTT. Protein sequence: CASSEPWTGSGAFF. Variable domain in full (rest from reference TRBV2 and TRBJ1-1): EPEVTQTPSHQVTQMGQEVILRCVPISNHLYFYWYRQILGQKVEFLVSFYNNEISEKSEIFDDQFSVERPDGSNFTLKIRSTKLEDSAMYFCASSEPWTGSGAFFGQGTRLTVV.

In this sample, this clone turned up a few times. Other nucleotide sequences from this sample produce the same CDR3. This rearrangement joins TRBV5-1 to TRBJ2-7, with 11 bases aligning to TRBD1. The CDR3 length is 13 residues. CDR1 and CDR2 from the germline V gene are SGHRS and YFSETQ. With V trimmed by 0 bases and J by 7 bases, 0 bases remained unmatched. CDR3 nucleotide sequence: TGCGCCAGCAGCTTGGGGGACAGGGGGGAGCAGTACTTC. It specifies CASSLGDRGEQYF.

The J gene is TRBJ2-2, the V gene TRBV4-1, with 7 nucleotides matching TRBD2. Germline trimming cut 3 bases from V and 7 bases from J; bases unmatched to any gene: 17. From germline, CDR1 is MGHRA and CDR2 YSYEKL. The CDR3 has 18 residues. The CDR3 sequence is CASSHSKGGPLLGGELFF. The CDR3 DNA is TGCGCCAGCAGCCATTCAAAGGGAGGGCCATTACTTGGCGGGGAGCTGTTTTTT.

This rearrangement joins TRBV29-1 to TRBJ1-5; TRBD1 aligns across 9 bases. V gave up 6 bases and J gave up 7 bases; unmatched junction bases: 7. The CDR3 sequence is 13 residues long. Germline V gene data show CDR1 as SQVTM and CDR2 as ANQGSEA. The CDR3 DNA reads TGCAGCGTGGGGGGGACAGGGAGCCAGCCCCAGCATTTT. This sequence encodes CSVGGTGSQPQHF.

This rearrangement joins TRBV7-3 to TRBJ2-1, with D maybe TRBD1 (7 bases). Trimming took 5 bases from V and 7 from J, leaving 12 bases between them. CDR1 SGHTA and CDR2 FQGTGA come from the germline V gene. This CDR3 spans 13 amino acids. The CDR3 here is CASSAGQYNEQFF. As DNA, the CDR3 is TGTGCCAGCAGCGCGGGACAGTATAATGAGCAGTTCTTC.

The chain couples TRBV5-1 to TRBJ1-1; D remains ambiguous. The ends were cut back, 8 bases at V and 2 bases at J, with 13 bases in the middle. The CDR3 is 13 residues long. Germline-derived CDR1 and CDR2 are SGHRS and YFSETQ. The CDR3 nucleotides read TGCGCCAGTCGCTTGATACATAACACTGAAGCTTTCTTT. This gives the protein CASRLIHNTEAFF. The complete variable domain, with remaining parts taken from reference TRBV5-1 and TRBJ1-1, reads KAGVTQTPRYLIKTRGQQVTLSCSPISGHRSVSWYQQTPGQGLQFLFEYFSETQRNKGNFPGRFSGRQFSNSRSEMNVSTLELGDSALYLCASRLIHNTEAFFGQGTRLTVV.

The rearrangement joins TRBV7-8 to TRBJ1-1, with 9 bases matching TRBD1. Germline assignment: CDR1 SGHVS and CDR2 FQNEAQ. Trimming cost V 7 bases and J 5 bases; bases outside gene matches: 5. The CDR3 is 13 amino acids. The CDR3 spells CASTPGQGTEAFF. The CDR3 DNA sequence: TGTGCCAGCACCCCCGGACAGGGGACTGAAGCTTTCTTT.

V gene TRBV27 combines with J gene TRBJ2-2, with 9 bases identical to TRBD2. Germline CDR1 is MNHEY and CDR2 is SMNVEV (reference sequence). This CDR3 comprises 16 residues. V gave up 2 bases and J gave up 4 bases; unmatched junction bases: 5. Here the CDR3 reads CASSLGGRAPTGELFF. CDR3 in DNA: TGTGCCAGCAGTTTAGGCGGGAGGGCCCCCACCGGGGAGCTGTTTTTT.

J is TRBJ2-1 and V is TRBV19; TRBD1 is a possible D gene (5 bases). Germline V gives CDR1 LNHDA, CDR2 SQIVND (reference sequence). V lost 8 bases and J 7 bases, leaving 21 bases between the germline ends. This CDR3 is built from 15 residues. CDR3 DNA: TGTGCCAGTGCACCAGGGAACCCCTGGCTTAATGAGCAGTTCTTC. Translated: CASAPGNPWLNEQFF.

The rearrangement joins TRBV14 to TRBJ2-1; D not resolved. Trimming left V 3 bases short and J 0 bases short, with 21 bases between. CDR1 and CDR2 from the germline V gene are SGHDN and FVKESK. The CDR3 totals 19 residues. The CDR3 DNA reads TGTGCCAGCAGCCACCTCCCGCATTGGAGCACGAGCTCCTACAATGAGCAGTTCTTC. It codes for CASSHLPHWSTSSYNEQFF.

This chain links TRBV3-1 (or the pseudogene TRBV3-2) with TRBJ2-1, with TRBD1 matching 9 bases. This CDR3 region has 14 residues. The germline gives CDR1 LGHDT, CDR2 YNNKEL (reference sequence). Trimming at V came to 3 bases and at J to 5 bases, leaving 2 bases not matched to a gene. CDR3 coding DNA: TGTGCCAGCAGCCACGGACAGGGGAACAATGAGCAGTTCTTC. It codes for CASSHGQGNNEQFF.

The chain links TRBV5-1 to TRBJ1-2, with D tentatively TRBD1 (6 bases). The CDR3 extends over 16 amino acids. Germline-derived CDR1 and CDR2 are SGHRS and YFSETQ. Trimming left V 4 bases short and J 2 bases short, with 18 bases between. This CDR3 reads CASSEDQTGSNYGYTF. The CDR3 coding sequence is TGCGCCAGCAGCGAGGACCAGACAGGATCAAACTATGGCTACACCTTC.

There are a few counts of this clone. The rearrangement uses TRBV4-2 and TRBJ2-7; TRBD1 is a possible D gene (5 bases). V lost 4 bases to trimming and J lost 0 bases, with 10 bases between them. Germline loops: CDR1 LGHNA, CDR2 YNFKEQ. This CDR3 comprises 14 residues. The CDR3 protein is CASSPDMGSYEQYF. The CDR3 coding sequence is TGTGCCAGCAGCCCGGACATGGGCTCCTACGAGCAGTACTTC.

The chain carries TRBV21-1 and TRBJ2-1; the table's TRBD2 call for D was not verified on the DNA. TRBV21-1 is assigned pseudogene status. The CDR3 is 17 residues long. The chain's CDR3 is CASSKKPQRTCYNEQFF. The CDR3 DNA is TGTGCCAGCAGCAAAAAACCACAGCGGACTTGCTACAATGAGCAGTTCTTC.

The CDR3 protein is CSGKDRPTEAFF. CDR3 nucleotide sequence: TGCAGCGGCAAGGACAGGCCTACTGAAGCTTTCTTT. The chain links TRBV29-1 to TRBJ1-1; the match to TRBD1 covers 7 bases. The germline V gene has CDR1 SQVTM and CDR2 ANQGSEA. V gave up 7 bases and J gave up 5 bases; unmatched junction bases: 7. The CDR3 sequence is 12 residues long. Based on the CDR3 plus reference TRBV29-1 and TRBJ1-1, the full variable domain is SAVISQKPSRDICQRGTSLTIQCQVDSQVTMMFWYRQQPGQSLTLIATANQGSEATYESGFVIDKFPISRPNLTFSTLTVSNMSPEDSSIYLCSGKDRPTEAFFGQGTRLTVV.